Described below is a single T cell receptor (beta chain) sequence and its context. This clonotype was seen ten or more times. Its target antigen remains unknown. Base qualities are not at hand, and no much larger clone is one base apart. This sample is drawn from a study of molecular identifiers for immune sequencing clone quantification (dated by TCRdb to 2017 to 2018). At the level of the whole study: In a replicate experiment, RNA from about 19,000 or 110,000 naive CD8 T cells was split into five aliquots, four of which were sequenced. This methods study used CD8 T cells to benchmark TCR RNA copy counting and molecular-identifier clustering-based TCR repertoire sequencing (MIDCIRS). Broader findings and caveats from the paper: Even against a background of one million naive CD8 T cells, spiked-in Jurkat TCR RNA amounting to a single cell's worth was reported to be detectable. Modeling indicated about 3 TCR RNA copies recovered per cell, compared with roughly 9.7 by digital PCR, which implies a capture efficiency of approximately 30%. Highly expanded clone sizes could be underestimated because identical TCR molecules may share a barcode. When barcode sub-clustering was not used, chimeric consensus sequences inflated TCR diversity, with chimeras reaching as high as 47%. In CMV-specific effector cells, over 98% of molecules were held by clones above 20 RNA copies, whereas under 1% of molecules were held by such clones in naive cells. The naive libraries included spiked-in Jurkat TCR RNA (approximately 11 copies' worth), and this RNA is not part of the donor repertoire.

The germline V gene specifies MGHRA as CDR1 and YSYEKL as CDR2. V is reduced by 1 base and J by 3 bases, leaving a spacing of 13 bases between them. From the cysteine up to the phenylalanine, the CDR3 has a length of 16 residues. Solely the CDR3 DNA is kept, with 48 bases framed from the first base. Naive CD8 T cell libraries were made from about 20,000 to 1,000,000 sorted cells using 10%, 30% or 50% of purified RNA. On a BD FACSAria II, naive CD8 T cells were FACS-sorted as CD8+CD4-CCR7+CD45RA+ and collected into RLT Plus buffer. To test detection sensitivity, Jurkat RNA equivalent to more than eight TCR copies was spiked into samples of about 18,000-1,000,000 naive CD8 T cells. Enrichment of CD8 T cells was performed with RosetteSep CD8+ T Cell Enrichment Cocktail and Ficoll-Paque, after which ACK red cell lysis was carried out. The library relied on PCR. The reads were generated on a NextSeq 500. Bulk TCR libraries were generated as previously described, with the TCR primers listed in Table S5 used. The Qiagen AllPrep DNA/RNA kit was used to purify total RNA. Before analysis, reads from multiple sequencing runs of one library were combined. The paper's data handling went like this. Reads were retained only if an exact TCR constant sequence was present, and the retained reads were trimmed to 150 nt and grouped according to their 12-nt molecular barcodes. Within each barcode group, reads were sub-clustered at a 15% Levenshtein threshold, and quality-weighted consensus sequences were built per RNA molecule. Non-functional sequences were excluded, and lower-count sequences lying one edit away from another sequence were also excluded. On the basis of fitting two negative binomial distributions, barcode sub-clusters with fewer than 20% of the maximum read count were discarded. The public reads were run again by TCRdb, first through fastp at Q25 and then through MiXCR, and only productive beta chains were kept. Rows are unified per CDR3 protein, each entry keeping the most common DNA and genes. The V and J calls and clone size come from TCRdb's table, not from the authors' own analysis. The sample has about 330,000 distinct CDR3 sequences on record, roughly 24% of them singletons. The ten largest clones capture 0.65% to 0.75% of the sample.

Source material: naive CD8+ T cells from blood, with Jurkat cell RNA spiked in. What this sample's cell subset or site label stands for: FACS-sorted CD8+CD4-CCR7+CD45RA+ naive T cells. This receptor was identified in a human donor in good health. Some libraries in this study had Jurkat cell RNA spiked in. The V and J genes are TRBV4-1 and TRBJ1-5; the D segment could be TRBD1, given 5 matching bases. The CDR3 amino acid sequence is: CASSQVETVYNQPQHF. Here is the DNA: TGCGCCAGCAGCCAAGTTGAGACAGTCTACAATCAGCCCCAGCATTTT.